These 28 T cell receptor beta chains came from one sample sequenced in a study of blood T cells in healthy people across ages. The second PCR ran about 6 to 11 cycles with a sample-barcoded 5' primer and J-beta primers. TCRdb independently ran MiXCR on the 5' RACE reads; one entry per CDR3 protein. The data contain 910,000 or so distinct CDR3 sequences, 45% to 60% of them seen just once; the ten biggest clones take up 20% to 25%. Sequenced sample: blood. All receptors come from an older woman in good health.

CDR3 loop: CAISVRQGDYGYTF. Here the CDR3 DNA reads TGTGCCATCAGTGTAAGGCAGGGTGACTATGGCTACACCTTC. The chain carries TRBV10-3 and TRBJ1-2; a weak D match, TRBD1 (5 bases). Trimming shortened V by 4 bases and J by 3 bases, and 12 bases separated the two germline ends. The CDR3 runs to 14 residues. Germline CDR1 reads ENHRY; CDR2 reads SYGVKD.

CDR3 nucleotides: TGTGCCAGCAGCTGTGGCAGCCGGCCGAACAATGAGCAGTTCTTC. Translated, it gives CASSCGSRPNNEQFF. This chain connects TRBV5-6 to TRBJ2-1; D unclear. Germline-derived CDR1 and CDR2 are SGHDT and YYEEEE. This CDR3 spans 15 amino acids. The germline V and J ends were trimmed by 3 bases and 5 bases, with 15 bases remaining between them.

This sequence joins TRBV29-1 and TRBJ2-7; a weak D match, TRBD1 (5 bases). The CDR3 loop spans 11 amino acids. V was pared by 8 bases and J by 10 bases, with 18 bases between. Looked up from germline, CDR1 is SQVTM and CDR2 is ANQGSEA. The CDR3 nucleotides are TGCAGCACCCGACAGCAAGAGGCCCAGTACTTC. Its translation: CSTRQQEAQYF.

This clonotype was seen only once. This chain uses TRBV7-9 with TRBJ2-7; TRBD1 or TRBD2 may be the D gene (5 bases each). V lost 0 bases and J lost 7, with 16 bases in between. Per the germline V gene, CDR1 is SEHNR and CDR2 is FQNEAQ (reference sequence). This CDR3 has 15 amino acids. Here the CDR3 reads CASSLARAGFNEQYF. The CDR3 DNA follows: TGTGCCAGCAGCTTAGCGAGGGCAGGGTTCAATGAGCAGTACTTC.

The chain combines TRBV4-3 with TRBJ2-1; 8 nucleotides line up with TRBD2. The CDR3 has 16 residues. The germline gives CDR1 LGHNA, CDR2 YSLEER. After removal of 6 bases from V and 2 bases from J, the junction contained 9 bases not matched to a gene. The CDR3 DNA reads TGCGCCAGCAGTCGTTCCCTTAGCGGGACCTACAATGAGCAGTTCTTC. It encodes CASSRSLSGTYNEQFF.

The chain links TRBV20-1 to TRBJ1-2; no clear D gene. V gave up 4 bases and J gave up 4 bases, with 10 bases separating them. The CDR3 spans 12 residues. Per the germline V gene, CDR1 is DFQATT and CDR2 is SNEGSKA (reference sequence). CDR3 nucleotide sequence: TGCAGTGCTACTATGGATGGCTATGGCTACACCTTC. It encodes CSATMDGYGYTF.

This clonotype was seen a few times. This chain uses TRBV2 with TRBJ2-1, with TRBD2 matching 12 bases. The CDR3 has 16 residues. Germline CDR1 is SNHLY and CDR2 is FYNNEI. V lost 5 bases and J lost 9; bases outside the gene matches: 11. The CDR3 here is CASSLNRLAGASEQFF. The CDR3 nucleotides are TGTGCCAGCAGTTTAAACAGACTAGCGGGAGCTTCTGAGCAGTTCTTC.

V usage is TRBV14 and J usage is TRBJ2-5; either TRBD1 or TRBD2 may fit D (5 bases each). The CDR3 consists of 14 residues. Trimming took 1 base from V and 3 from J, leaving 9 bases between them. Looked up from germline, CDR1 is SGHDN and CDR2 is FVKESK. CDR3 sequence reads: CASSQAGTEETQYF. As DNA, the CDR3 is TGTGCCAGCAGCCAAGCTGGGACGGAAGAGACCCAGTACTTC.

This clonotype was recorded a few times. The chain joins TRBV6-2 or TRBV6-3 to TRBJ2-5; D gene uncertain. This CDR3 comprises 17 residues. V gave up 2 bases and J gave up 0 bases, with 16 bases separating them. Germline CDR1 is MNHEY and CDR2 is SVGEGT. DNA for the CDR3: TGTGCCAGCAGTTACGAGATAGGTCGGGTCGACCAAGAGACCCAGTACTTC. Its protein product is CASSYEIGRVDQETQYF.

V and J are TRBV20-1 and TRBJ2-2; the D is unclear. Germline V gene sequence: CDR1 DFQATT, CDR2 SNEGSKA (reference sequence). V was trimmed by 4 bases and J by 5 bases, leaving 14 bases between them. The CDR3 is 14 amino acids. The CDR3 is CSAKAGPRTGELFF. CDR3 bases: TGCAGTGCTAAGGCTGGACCGAGGACCGGGGAGCTGTTTTTT.

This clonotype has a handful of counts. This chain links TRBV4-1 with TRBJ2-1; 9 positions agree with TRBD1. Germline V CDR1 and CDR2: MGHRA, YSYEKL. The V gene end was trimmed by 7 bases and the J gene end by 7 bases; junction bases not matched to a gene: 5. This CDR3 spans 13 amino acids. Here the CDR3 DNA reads TGCGCCAGCAAGGAGACAGGGGGGAATGAGCAGTTCTTC. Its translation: CASKETGGNEQFF.

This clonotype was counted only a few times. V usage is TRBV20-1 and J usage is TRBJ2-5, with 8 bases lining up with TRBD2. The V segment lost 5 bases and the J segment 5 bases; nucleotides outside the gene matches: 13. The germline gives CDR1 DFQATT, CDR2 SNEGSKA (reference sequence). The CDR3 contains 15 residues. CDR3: CSAGTSGTTGETQYF. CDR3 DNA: TGCAGTGCTGGAACTAGCGGCACTACGGGGGAGACCCAGTACTTC.

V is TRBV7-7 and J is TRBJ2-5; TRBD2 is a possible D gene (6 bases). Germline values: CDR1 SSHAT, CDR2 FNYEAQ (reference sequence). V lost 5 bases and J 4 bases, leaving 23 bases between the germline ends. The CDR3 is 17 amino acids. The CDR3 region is CASSLMSGALGRETQYF. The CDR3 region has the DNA TGTGCCAGCAGCCTAATGTCGGGAGCTCTCGGTCGAGAGACCCAGTACTTC. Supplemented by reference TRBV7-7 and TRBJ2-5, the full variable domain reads GAGVSQSPRYKVTKRGQDVTLRCDPISSHATLYWYQQALGQGPEFLTYFNYEAQPDKSGLPSDRFSAERPEGSISTLTIQRTEQRDSAMYRCASSLMSGALGRETQYFGPGTRLLVL.

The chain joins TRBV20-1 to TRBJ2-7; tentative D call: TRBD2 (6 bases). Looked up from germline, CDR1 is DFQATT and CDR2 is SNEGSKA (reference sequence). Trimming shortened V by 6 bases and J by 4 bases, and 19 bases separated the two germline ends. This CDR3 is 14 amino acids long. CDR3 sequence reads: CSAKGRRADYEQYF. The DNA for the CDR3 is TGCAGTGCAAAAGGGAGGCGTGCCGATTACGAGCAGTACTTC.

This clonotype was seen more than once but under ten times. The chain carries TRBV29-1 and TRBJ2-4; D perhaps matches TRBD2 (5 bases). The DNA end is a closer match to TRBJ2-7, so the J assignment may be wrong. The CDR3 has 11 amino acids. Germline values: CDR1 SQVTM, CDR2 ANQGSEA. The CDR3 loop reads CSVSYGDEQYF. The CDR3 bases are TGCAGCGTGTCCTACGGGGACGAGCAGTACTTC.

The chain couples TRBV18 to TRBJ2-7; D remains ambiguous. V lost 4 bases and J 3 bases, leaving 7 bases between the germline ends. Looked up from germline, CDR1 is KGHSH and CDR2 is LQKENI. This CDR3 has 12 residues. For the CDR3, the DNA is TGTGCCAGCTCACGGGTTTTCTACGAGCAGTACTTC. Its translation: CASSRVFYEQYF.

CDR3 residues: CASNSGPFGTDTQYF. The CDR3 nucleotides are TGTGCCAGCAACTCCGGGCCTTTCGGGACAGATACGCAGTATTTT. The chain joins TRBV27 to TRBJ2-3; D gene uncertain. V dropped 7 bases and J dropped 3 bases, with 17 bases sitting between them. Per germline, CDR1 MNHEY and CDR2 SMNVEV (reference sequence). CDR3 length: 15 amino acids.

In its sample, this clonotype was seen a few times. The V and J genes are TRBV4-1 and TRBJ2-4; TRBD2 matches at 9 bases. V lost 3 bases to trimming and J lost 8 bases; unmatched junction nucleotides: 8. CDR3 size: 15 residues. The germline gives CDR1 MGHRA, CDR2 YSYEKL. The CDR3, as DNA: TGCGCCAGCAGCCAGCCGGGACTAGCATCAGACATTCAGTACTTC. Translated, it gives CASSQPGLASDIQYF.

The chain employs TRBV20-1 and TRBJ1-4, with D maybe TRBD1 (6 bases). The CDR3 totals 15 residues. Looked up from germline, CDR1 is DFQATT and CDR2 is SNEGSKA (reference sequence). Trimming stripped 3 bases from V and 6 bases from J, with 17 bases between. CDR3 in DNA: TGCAGTGCTAGGGACCGCTCACAGGGCTATGAAAAACTGTTTTTT. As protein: CSARDRSQGYEKLFF.

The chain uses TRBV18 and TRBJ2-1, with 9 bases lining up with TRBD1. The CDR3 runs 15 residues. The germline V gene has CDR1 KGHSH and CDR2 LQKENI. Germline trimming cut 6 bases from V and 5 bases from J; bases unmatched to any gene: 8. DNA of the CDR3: TGTGCCAGCTCGCTGGGACAGGGAATGAACAATGAGCAGTTCTTC. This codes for CASSLGQGMNNEQFF. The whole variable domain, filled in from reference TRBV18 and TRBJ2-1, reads NAGVMQNPRHLVRRRGQEARLRCSPMKGHSHVYWYRQLPEEGLKFMVYLQKENIIDESGMPKERFSAEFPKEGPSILRIQQVVRGDSAAYFCASSLGQGMNNEQFFGPGTRLTVL.

The CDR3 DNA sequence: TGTGCCAGCAGCCCTCCCCCAGCGGGGCGCACAGATACGCAGTATTTT. Amino acid sequence: CASSPPPAGRTDTQYF. The J gene is TRBJ2-3, the V gene TRBV7-2, with TRBD2 identical over 7 bases. Germline V gene lookup returns CDR1 SGHTA and CDR2 FQGNSA. Germline trimming cut 5 bases from V and 1 base from J; bases unmatched to any gene: 9. The CDR3 length is 16 residues.

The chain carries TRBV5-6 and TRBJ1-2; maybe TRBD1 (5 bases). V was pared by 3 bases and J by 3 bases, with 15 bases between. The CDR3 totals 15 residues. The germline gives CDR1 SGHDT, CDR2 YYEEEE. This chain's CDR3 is CASSSETGTYYGYTF. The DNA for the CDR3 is TGTGCCAGCAGCTCTGAAACGGGGACGTACTATGGCTACACCTTC.

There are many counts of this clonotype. CDR3 nucleotides: TGCAGTGCCCCTACCGGGACTAGCGTCTACGAGCAGTACTTC. This translates into CSAPTGTSVYEQYF. The rearrangement joins TRBV20-1 to TRBJ2-7, with 10 bases identical to TRBD2. The junction had 8 bases not matched to a gene; V was cut back by 6 bases and J by 3 bases. The CDR3 runs 14 residues. Germline values: CDR1 DFQATT, CDR2 SNEGSKA (reference sequence).

CDR3 bases: TGCAGCGTTGAAGCCAGGGGAAATGAGCAGTTCTTC. It specifies CSVEARGNEQFF. This rearrangement joins TRBV29-1 to TRBJ2-1; the D gene is possibly TRBD1 (6 bases). Germline V gene lookup returns CDR1 SQVTM and CDR2 ANQGSEA. The CDR3 runs to 12 residues. Trimming left V 1 base short and J 7 bases short, with 8 bases between.

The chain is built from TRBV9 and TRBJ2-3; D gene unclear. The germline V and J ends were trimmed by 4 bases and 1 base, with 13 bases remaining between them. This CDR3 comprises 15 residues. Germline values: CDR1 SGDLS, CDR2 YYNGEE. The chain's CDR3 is CASSPPEPRTDTQYF. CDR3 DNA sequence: TGTGCCAGCAGCCCCCCCGAACCCCGCACAGATACGCAGTATTTT.

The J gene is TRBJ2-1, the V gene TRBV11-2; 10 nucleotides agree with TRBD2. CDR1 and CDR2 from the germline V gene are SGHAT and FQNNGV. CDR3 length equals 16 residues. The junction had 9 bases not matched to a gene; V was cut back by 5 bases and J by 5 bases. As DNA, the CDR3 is TGTGCCAGCAGCCGCCCCGGGGGACTAGCGAACAATGAGCAGTTCTTC. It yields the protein CASSRPGGLANNEQFF.

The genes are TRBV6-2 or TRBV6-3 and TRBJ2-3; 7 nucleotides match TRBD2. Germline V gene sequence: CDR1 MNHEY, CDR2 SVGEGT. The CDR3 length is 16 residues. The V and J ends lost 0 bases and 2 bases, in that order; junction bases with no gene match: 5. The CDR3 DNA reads TGTGCCAGCAGTTACTCGACGGGAGGTTCCACAGATACGCAGTATTTT. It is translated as CASSYSTGGSTDTQYF.

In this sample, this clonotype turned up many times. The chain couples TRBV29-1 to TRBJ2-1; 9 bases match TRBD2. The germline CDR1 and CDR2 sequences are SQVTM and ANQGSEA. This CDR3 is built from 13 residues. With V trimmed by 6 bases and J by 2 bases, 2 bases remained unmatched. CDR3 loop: CSVLAGAYNEQFF. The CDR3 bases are TGCAGCGTGTTAGCGGGAGCCTACAATGAGCAGTTCTTC.